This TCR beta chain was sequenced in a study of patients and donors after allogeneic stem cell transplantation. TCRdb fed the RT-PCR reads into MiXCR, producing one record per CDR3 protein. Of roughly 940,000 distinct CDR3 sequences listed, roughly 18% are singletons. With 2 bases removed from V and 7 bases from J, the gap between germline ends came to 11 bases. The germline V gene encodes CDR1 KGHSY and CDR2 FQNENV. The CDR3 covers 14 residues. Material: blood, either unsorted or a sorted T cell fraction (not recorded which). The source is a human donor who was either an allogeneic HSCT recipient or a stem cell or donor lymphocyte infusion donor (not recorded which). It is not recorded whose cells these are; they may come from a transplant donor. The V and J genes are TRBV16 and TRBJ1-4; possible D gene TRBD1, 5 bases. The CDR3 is CASSQTTGSEKLFF. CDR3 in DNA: TGTGCCAGCAGCCAAACCACAGGCAGTGAAAAACTGTTTTTT.